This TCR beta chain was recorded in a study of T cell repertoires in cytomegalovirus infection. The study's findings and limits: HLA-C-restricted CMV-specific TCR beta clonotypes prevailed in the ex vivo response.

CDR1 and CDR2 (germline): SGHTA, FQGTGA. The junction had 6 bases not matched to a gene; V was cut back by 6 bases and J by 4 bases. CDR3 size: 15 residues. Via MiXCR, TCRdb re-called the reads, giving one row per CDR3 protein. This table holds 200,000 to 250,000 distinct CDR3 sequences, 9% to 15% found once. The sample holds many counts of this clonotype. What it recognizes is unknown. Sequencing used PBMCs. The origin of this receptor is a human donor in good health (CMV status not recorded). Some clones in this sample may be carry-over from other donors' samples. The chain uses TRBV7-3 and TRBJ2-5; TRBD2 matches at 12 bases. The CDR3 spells CASSHGLAGLETQYF. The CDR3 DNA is TGTGCCAGCAGTCACGGACTAGCGGGGCTAGAGACCCAGTACTTC.